A single sample gave rise to the 18 T cell receptor beta chains below, sequenced in a study of T cell responses to AZD1222 COVID-19 vaccine. Only in-frame clones appear in the TCRdb table, and some are missing; sequencing was by immunoSEQ multiplex PCR. The sample consists of roughly 150,000 clones, more than 85% of them appearing once. Sequencing used peripheral blood, obtained 28 days after the second AZD1222 dose. These TCRs come from an adult who received the AZD1222 COVID-19 vaccine.

The chain links TRBV24-1 to TRBJ1-2; 8 nucleotides line up with TRBD1. Looked up from germline, CDR1 is KGHDR and CDR2 is SFDVKD. V shed 5 bases and J 6 bases; nucleotides not matched to a gene: 16. CDR3 length: 17 amino acids. DNA for the CDR3: TGTGCCACCAGTGTCCCTGTGGACAGGGTGTCAGACGATGGCTACACCTTC. This encodes CATSVPVDRVSDDGYTF.

The V call is TRBV13, the J call TRBJ2-3; 10 bases are shared with TRBD2. This CDR3 spans 16 amino acids. Germline V gives CDR1 PRHDT, CDR2 FYEKMQ (reference sequence). The junction had 6 bases not matched to a gene; V was cut back by 2 bases and J by 4 bases. CDR3 sequence reads: CASSLRLAGDSDTQYF. Here the CDR3 DNA reads TGTGCCAGCAGCTTACGTCTAGCGGGAGACTCAGATACGCAGTATTTT.

This chain joins TRBV7-8 and TRBJ2-7; possible D gene TRBD1, 6 bases. Trimming took off 5 bases at V and 2 bases at J, with 10 bases between the two ends. Per the germline V gene, CDR1 is SGHVS and CDR2 is FQNEAQ. The length of the CDR3 is 13 residues. CDR3 loop: CASSPRTAYEQYF. The CDR3 nucleotides read TGTGCCAGCAGCCCCCGGACAGCCTACGAGCAGTACTTC.

The chain recombines TRBV9 with TRBJ2-7; TRBD1 or TRBD2 may be the D gene (5 bases each). The CDR3 is made up of 14 amino acids. V lost 0 bases to trimming and J lost 6 bases, with 13 bases between them. CDR1 is SGDLS and CDR2 is YYNGEE in the germline V gene. CDR3 DNA: TGTGCCAGCAGCGTAGGGGCAGGGAGCGGCGAGCAGTACTTC. Protein sequence: CASSVGAGSGEQYF.

The genes are TRBV7-3 and TRBJ2-3; D is perhaps TRBD2 (6 bases). This CDR3 has 17 residues. Looked up from germline, CDR1 is SGHTA and CDR2 is FQGTGA. Trimming removed 1 base at V and 6 bases at J, with 20 bases between. The CDR3 DNA is TGTGCCAGCAGCTTAATCCCCGGTGGGAGGCGGAATGATACGCAGTATTTT. Translation: CASSLIPGGRRNDTQYF.

This clone appeared a single time. V usage is TRBV9 and J usage is TRBJ1-6; 9 nucleotides match TRBD1. This CDR3 spans 16 amino acids. The ends lost 3 bases at V and 6 bases at J; junction bases unmatched: 7. CDR1 SGDLS and CDR2 YYNGEE come from the germline V gene. The CDR3 is CASSARGGQGNSPLHF. The CDR3 nucleotides are TGTGCCAGCAGCGCCAGAGGGGGACAGGGTAATTCACCCCTCCACTTT.

This clone appeared a single time. This chain connects TRBV19 to TRBJ1-1; the D gene is possibly TRBD1 (5 bases). This CDR3 has 13 amino acids. V lost 6 bases, J lost 0 bases, and 8 bases lay in between. CDR1 and CDR2 from the germline V gene are LNHDA and SQIVND (reference sequence). Here the CDR3 DNA reads TGTGCCAGTAGACAGGTAATGAACACTGAAGCTTTCTTT. This translates into CASRQVMNTEAFF.

The chain combines TRBV6-5 with TRBJ2-3, with D possibly called TRBD1 or TRBD2 (5 bases each). V lost 2 bases and J lost 3, with 12 bases in between. The CDR3 is made up of 15 amino acids. CDR1 and CDR2 from the germline V gene are MNHEY and SVGAGI. CDR3 DNA sequence: TGTGCCAGCAGTTACGGGGGTCAAGAGACAGATACGCAGTATTTT. It yields the protein CASSYGGQETDTQYF.

This clone was detected only a few times. V usage is TRBV6-1 and J usage is TRBJ1-6, with 9 bases that match TRBD1. CDR1 is MNHNS, CDR2 SASEGT, per germline. CDR3 length: 16 residues. The trim removed 0 bases at V and 9 bases at J, leaving 6 bases unmatched. CDR3: CASSEAYRGLISPLHF. The CDR3 region has the DNA TGTGCCAGCAGTGAAGCATACAGGGGGCTGATTTCACCCCTCCACTTT.

The chain carries TRBV15 and TRBJ1-5, with D possibly being TRBD1 (5 bases). Germline V CDR1 and CDR2: LNHNV, YYDKDF (reference sequence). V was shortened by 5 bases and J by 2 bases, with 13 bases between the two germline ends. The CDR3 consists of 15 residues. The CDR3 protein is CATSPSGGGNQPQHF. The CDR3 DNA reads TGTGCCACCAGCCCCTCGGGAGGGGGCAATCAGCCCCAGCATTTT.

The CDR3 nucleotides read TGTGCCACCCCGCAGGGACTAGCGGGTTGTGTTTCCTACGAGCAGTACTTC. Its protein product is CATPQGLAGCVSYEQYF. V gene TRBV13 combines with J gene TRBJ2-7, with 12 bases aligning to TRBD2. V shed 10 bases, J shed 1 base, and the junction held 14 bases outside the gene matches. There are 17 residues in the CDR3. Germline CDR1 PRHDT, CDR2 FYEKMQ (reference sequence). Drawing the rest from reference TRBV13 and TRBJ2-7, the complete variable domain is AAGVIQSPRHLIKEKRETATLKCYPIPRHDTVYWYQQGPGQDPQFLISFYEKMQSDKGSIPDRFSAQQFSDYHSELNMSSLELGDSALYFCATPQGLAGCVSYEQYFGPGTRLTVT.

The V and J genes are TRBV16 and TRBJ1-2, with TRBD1 matching over 11 bases. The CDR3 is made up of 16 amino acids. V dropped 2 bases and J dropped 4; count of bases not matched to a gene: 6. From germline, CDR1 is KGHSY and CDR2 FQNENV. CDR3 sequence: CASSQSGTGGFYGYTF. The CDR3 coding sequence is TGTGCCAGCAGCCAAAGCGGGACAGGGGGGTTCTATGGCTACACCTTC.

The chain joins TRBV18 to TRBJ1-5; 8 positions agree with TRBD1. CDR3 length equals 14 residues. In germline, CDR1 is KGHSH, CDR2 LQKENI. J was trimmed by 6 bases and V by 4 bases; bases with no gene match: 5. DNA of the CDR3: TGTGCCAGCTCACTCGCCGGGACAGGTCAGCCCCAGCATTTT. Its translation is CASSLAGTGQPQHF.

This clone was seen a single time. The rearrangement uses TRBV27 and TRBJ2-1; 11 nucleotides line up with TRBD2. CDR1 MNHEY and CDR2 SMNVEV come from the germline V gene (reference sequence). The V segment lost 5 bases and the J segment 3 bases; nucleotides outside the gene matches: 6. There are 16 residues in the CDR3. The CDR3 bases are TGTGCCAGCAGTATGACTAGCGGGAACTTCTACAATGAGCAGTTCTTC. This sequence encodes CASSMTSGNFYNEQFF.

The rearrangement links TRBV19 to TRBJ1-5; TRBD1 matches 7 bases. Unmatched junction bases numbered 7, after V lost 6 bases and J lost 2 bases. CDR1 is LNHDA, CDR2 SQIVND, per germline (reference sequence). The CDR3 has 15 residues. The CDR3 bases are TGTGCCAGTAGGCTTACAGGGGCGGGCAATCAGCCCCAGCATTTT. It translates to CASRLTGAGNQPQHF.

The chain recombines TRBV7-9 with TRBJ1-4, with D tentatively TRBD1 (6 bases). Germline V lookup: CDR1 SEHNR, CDR2 FQNEAQ (reference sequence). V gave up 5 bases and J gave up 8 bases, with 9 bases separating them. The CDR3 spans 12 residues. The CDR3 protein is CASSPQGEKLFF. The CDR3 coding sequence is TGTGCCAGCAGCCCTCAGGGGGAAAAACTGTTTTTT.

The chain carries TRBV7-9 and TRBJ1-1; D is uncertain. The CDR3 loop spans 14 amino acids. The V gene lost 5 bases and the J gene lost 1 base, with 11 bases spanning the gap. Germline CDR1 SEHNR, CDR2 FQNEAQ (reference sequence). CDR3 nucleotide sequence: TGTGCCAGCAGCCCAGGACTGGCGAACACTGAAGCTTTCTTT. As protein: CASSPGLANTEAFF.

The V and J genes are TRBV7-3 and TRBJ2-3; 9 bases fit TRBD2. V lost 3 bases to trimming and J lost 3 bases; unmatched junction nucleotides: 4. This CDR3 spans 15 amino acids. CDR1 SGHTA and CDR2 FQGTGA come from the germline V gene. As DNA, the CDR3 is TGTGCCAGCAGCTTCCTAGCGGGGAATACAGATACGCAGTATTTT. Its protein is CASSFLAGNTDTQYF.